One sample yielded the 14 T cell receptor beta chains listed below, sequenced in a study of cytomegalovirus exposure and HLA in healthy donors. 60 Vbeta and 13 Jbeta primers were used in PCR. Generated by immunoSEQ multiplex PCR, the TCRdb table keeps only in-frame clones and is missing some. The profile covers under 150,000 clones, with over 70% appearing a single time and less than 3% taken by the ten largest. The source material was PBMCs. The receptors stem from a male donor in good health and CMV-seronegative.

This clone has a single count. The V and J genes are TRBV6-1 and TRBJ1-2; no clear D gene. The V end was cut by 2 bases, the J end by 3 bases, with 4 bases between. This CDR3 has 12 amino acids. From germline, CDR1 is MNHNS and CDR2 SASEGT. The CDR3 DNA is TGTGCCAGCAGTGAATCCGACTATGGCTACACCTTC. Amino acid sequence: CASSESDYGYTF.

Comments on this clone: The same CDR3 also results from other DNA sequences found in this sample. The chain is built from TRBV5-1 and TRBJ2-7, with 7 bases aligning to TRBD1. J gave up 2 bases and V 0 bases, and 2 bases lay outside the gene matches. Germline CDR1 is SGHRS and CDR2 is YFSETQ. The CDR3 extends over 14 amino acids. CDR3 nucleotides: TGCGCCAGCAGCTTGGGACAGGGTCCCTACGAGCAGTACTTC. Translated, it gives CASSLGQGPYEQYF.

V is TRBV4-2 and J is TRBJ1-1; 7 positions agree with TRBD1. The trim removed 2 bases at V and 3 bases at J, leaving 12 bases unmatched. This CDR3 is built from 17 residues. Germline V lookup: CDR1 LGHNA, CDR2 YNFKEQ. The CDR3 region has the DNA TGTGCCAGCAGCCAAATGGGTAGGGGGCTAGAGTACACTGAAGCTTTCTTT. Encoded protein: CASSQMGRGLEYTEAFF.

The chain combines TRBV9 with TRBJ1-5, with D uncertain. V lost 4 bases and J 0 bases, leaving 8 bases between the germline ends. Germline-derived CDR1 and CDR2 are SGDLS and YYNGEE. The CDR3 sequence is 14 residues long. CDR3 residues: CASSPSPSNQPQHF. CDR3 DNA: TGTGCCAGCAGCCCTTCTCCTAGCAATCAGCCCCAGCATTTT.

On this clone itself: One end of the junction fails to match germline, which may point to a read error. V is TRBV7-9 and J is TRBJ1-1; maybe TRBD1 (6 bases). The CDR3 spans 14 residues. Per the germline V gene, CDR1 is SEHNR and CDR2 is FQNEAQ (reference sequence). Here the CDR3 DNA reads TGTGCCAGCAGATTAGCAGGGGCGAACACTGAAGCTTTCTTT. Translated: CASRLAGANTEAFF.

By share of the sample, this clone is medium-sized. The chain is built from TRBV6-4 and TRBJ1-1; no definite D call. The germline V and J ends were trimmed by 2 bases and 5 bases, with 9 bases remaining between them. In germline, CDR1 is MRHNA, CDR2 SNTAGT. The CDR3 consists of 13 residues. The CDR3 DNA follows: TGTGCCAGCAGTGACACACGAACGACTGAAGCTTTCTTT. Translation gives CASSDTRTTEAFF.

The chain carries TRBV19 and TRBJ1-2, with D possibly matching TRBD1 (5 bases). This CDR3 has 12 residues. Per germline, CDR1 LNHDA and CDR2 SQIVND (reference sequence). V lost 8 bases, J lost 8 bases, and 15 bases lay in between. CDR3 bases: TGTGCCAGTCTCCTGGAGGGGTACGGCTACACCTTC. Translating it yields CASLLEGYGYTF. The whole variable domain, remainder taken from reference TRBV19 and TRBJ1-2, is DGGITQSPKYLFRKEGQNVTLSCEQNLNHDAMYWYRQDPGQGLRLIYYSQIVNDFQKGDIAEGYSVSREKKESFPLTVTSAQKNPTAFYLCASLLEGYGYTFGSGTRLTVV.

Only one count was recorded for this clone. The chain links TRBV11-2 to TRBJ2-7, with TRBD1 identical over 8 bases. Germline CDR1 reads SGHAT; CDR2 reads FQNNGV. J lost 7 bases, V lost 0 bases, and 8 bases had no gene match. The CDR3 extends over 15 amino acids. The CDR3 here is CASSLDGVRGREQYF. The CDR3 DNA sequence: TGTGCCAGCAGCTTAGACGGGGTCAGGGGGCGAGAGCAGTACTTC. Variable domain in full (rest from reference TRBV11-2 and TRBJ2-7): EAGVAQSPRYKIIEKRQSVAFWCNPISGHATLYWYQQILGQGPKLLIQFQNNGVVDDSQLPKDRFSAERLKGVDSTLKIQPAKLEDSAVYLCASSLDGVRGREQYFGPGTRLTVT.

V gene TRBV6-5 combines with J gene TRBJ1-2; D remains ambiguous. This CDR3 spans 15 amino acids. CDR1 MNHEY and CDR2 SVGAGI come from the germline V gene. V shed 2 bases and J shed 6 bases, with 16 bases lying between them. This chain's CDR3 is CASSYDGKALNGYTF. CDR3 coding DNA: TGTGCCAGCAGTTACGACGGGAAGGCACTAAATGGCTACACCTTC.

V gene TRBV6-1 combines with J gene TRBJ1-4, with D perhaps TRBD1 (6 bases). The V and J ends lost 10 bases and 0 bases respectively, with 9 bases between them. The CDR3 runs 13 residues. The germline V gene has CDR1 MNHNS and CDR2 SASEGT. CDR3 residues: CAIQGPTNEKLFF. The DNA for the CDR3 is TGTGCCATACAGGGCCCAACTAATGAAAAACTGTTTTTT.

This clone appeared a few times. The CDR3 loop is CASPIQGAQIYEQYF. The CDR3 DNA sequence: TGTGCCAGCCCCATACAGGGGGCGCAAATCTACGAGCAGTACTTC. The gene calls are TRBV18 and TRBJ2-7; 9 positions agree with TRBD1. The V and J ends lost 8 bases and 3 bases, in that order; junction bases with no gene match: 11. CDR3 length equals 15 residues. Looked up from germline, CDR1 is KGHSH and CDR2 is LQKENI.

The V call is TRBV18, the J call TRBJ1-1; perhaps TRBD1 as D (6 bases). Trimming shortened V by 8 bases and J by 1 base, and 17 bases separated the two germline ends. Per the germline V gene, CDR1 is KGHSH and CDR2 is LQKENI. The CDR3 loop spans 15 amino acids. The DNA of the CDR3 is TGTGCCAGCGGGGGTCAGGGGCAGAAGAACACTGAAGCTTTCTTT. It translates to CASGGQGQKNTEAFF.

V gene TRBV19 combines with J gene TRBJ1-1, with no clear D. CDR3 length equals 12 residues. Looked up from germline, CDR1 is LNHDA and CDR2 is SQIVND (reference sequence). Trimming took off 3 bases at V and 5 bases at J, with 7 bases between the two ends. Written as DNA, the CDR3 is TGTGCCAGTAGTATGCGGCAGACTGAAGCTTTCTTT. This gives the protein CASSMRQTEAFF.

This chain uses TRBV14 with TRBJ2-1; D unclear. The V end lost 1 base, the J end lost 0 bases, and 10 bases lay between the germline ends. The CDR3 covers 16 residues. Looked up from germline, CDR1 is SGHDN and CDR2 is FVKESK. The CDR3 region has the DNA TGTGCCAGCAGCCAAGTTAAACGGAGCTCCTACAATGAGCAGTTCTTC. Protein product: CASSQVKRSSYNEQFF.